This passage covers 20 T cell receptor beta chains from one sample sequenced in a study of cytomegalovirus exposure and HLA in healthy donors. A multiplex PCR was run with 60 Vbeta primers and 13 Jbeta primers. Data came from immunoSEQ multiplex PCR; TCRdb stores just in-frame clones and leaves some out. Of approximately 160,000 clones in the sample, 65% to 80% were seen once. The sequencing input was PBMCs. The receptor source for this set is a woman in her forties in good health and CMV-seropositive.

The chain is built from TRBV7-9 and TRBJ1-4, with TRBD1 as a possible D gene (6 bases). This CDR3 is 16 amino acids long. Germline loops: CDR1 SEHNR, CDR2 FQNEAQ (reference sequence). Trimming shortened V by 5 bases and J by 3 bases, and 16 bases separated the two germline ends. CDR3 nucleotides: TGTGCCAGCAGCGGAGGTCCAGGGGCTCCTAATGAAAAACTGTTTTTT. Translation: CASSGGPGAPNEKLFF.

On this clone itself: Different DNA sequences within this sample yield the same CDR3. The J gene is TRBJ1-1, the V gene TRBV5-5; D is undetermined. Trimming pared 0 bases from V and 1 base from J, leaving 4 bases between. This CDR3 is built from 13 residues. Germline V gene data show CDR1 as SGHKS and CDR2 as YYEKEE (reference sequence). Written as DNA, the CDR3 is TGTGCCAGCAGCTTGGGAGGGAACACTGAAGCTTTCTTT. Residues: CASSLGGNTEAFF.

This clone occurred once. V is TRBV21-1 and J is TRBJ2-6; no DNA check was done on the table's D call, TRBD1. TRBV21-1 is deemed a pseudogene. CDR3 length equals 14 residues. CDR3: CASNTGLGANVLTF. DNA of the CDR3: TGTGCCAGCAATACAGGGCTGGGGGCCAACGTCCTGACTTTC.

The chain employs TRBV15 and TRBJ1-2; TRBD1 matches 7 bases. V dropped 0 bases and J dropped 7; count of bases not matched to a gene: 5. The germline gives CDR1 LNHNV, CDR2 YYDKDF (reference sequence). This CDR3 comprises 14 residues. The DNA of the CDR3 is TGTGCCACCAGCAGAGATCTCAGGACAGGTGGCTACACCTTC. It yields the protein CATSRDLRTGGYTF.

The gene calls are TRBV19 and TRBJ2-3; 11 nucleotides line up with TRBD2. The CDR3 runs 16 residues. The V gene's germline CDR1 is LNHDA and CDR2 SQIVND (reference sequence). The junction had 5 bases not matched to a gene; V was cut back by 4 bases and J by 2 bases. The CDR3 DNA reads TGTGCCAGTAGTACCCTAGCGGGGGGCCTCACAGATACGCAGTATTTT. It codes for CASSTLAGGLTDTQYF.

This clone was observed a single time. The chain uses TRBV9 and TRBJ2-3, with D possibly TRBD2 on 5 matching bases. V was clipped by 2 bases and J by 4 bases, with 11 bases between them. This CDR3 is built from 14 residues. The germline CDR1 and CDR2 sequences are SGDLS and YYNGEE. The CDR3, as DNA: TGTGCCAGCAGCGTGGCTACTAGAGCAGATACGCAGTATTTT. Encoded protein: CASSVATRADTQYF. The full variable domain, completed using reference TRBV9 and TRBJ2-3, is DSGVTQTPKHLITATGQRVTLRCSPRSGDLSVYWYQQSLDQGLQFLIQYYNGEERAKGNILERFSAQQFPDLHSELNLSSLELGDSALYFCASSVATRADTQYFGPGTRLTVL.

This sequence joins TRBV7-8 and TRBJ2-7; D not certain. From germline, CDR1 is SGHVS and CDR2 FQNEAQ. CDR3 size: 15 residues. With 2 bases removed from V and 5 bases from J, the gap between germline ends came to 16 bases. The CDR3 bases are TGTGCCAGCAGCTTATCGGCGGTGCGAGAGGACGAGCAGTACTTC. Translation: CASSLSAVREDEQYF. The full variable domain, in which reference TRBV7-8 and TRBJ2-7 provide the parts outside the CDR3, is GAGVSQSPRYKVAKRGQDVALRCDPISGHVSLFWYQQALGQGPEFLTYFQNEAQLDKSGLPSDRFFAERPEGSVSTLKIQRTQQEDSAVYLCASSLSAVREDEQYFGPGTRLTVT.

The V and J genes are TRBV9 and TRBJ2-5; possible D gene TRBD2, 6 bases. Germline V gene sequence: CDR1 SGDLS, CDR2 YYNGEE. The CDR3 contains 13 residues. V was trimmed by 2 bases and J by 4 bases, leaving 9 bases between them. This CDR3 reads CASSVAGTETQYF. The CDR3, as DNA: TGTGCCAGCAGCGTGGCGGGAACAGAGACCCAGTACTTC. The complete variable domain, with remaining parts taken from reference TRBV9 and TRBJ2-5, reads DSGVTQTPKHLITATGQRVTLRCSPRSGDLSVYWYQQSLDQGLQFLIQYYNGEERAKGNILERFSAQQFPDLHSELNLSSLELGDSALYFCASSVAGTETQYFGPGTRLLVL.

The chain joins TRBV7-2 to TRBJ1-5; the D is unclear. Germline CDR1 is SGHTA and CDR2 is FQGNSA. The CDR3 covers 13 residues. Deletions cut 4 bases from V and 3 bases from J, with 7 bases between. This CDR3 reads CASSSRPNQPQHF. The CDR3 nucleotides are TGTGCCAGCAGCTCTAGACCCAATCAGCCCCAGCATTTT.

The chain uses TRBV6-1 and TRBJ2-5; the match to TRBD2 covers 9 bases. In germline, CDR1 is MNHNS, CDR2 SASEGT. The CDR3 has 18 amino acids. The V segment lost 2 bases and the J segment 1 base; nucleotides outside the gene matches: 11. The DNA for the CDR3 is TGTGCCAGCAGTGAATATAGGGGGCTAGCGGGGTTCCAAGAGACCCAGTACTTC. Its translation: CASSEYRGLAGFQETQYF.

V usage is TRBV6-1 and J usage is TRBJ2-3; 9 bases are a match to TRBD1. V lost 3 bases to trimming and J lost 1 base; unmatched junction nucleotides: 2. Germline values: CDR1 MNHNS, CDR2 SASEGT. The CDR3 extends over 15 amino acids. In nucleotides, the CDR3 is TGTGCCAGCAGTGAGCGGACAGGGGGCACAGATACGCAGTATTTT. It codes for CASSERTGGTDTQYF.

This sequence joins TRBV19 and TRBJ1-2; D possibly corresponds to TRBD1 (5 bases). Deletions cut 3 bases from V and 8 bases from J, with 16 bases between. This CDR3 spans 14 amino acids. The germline V gene encodes CDR1 LNHDA and CDR2 SQIVND (reference sequence). CDR3 sequence: CASSIDRGISGYTF. The CDR3 DNA sequence: TGTGCCAGTAGTATTGACCGGGGGATTAGCGGCTACACCTTC.

The rearrangement joins TRBV19 to TRBJ1-1; tentatively, D is TRBD1 (5 bases). Per germline, CDR1 LNHDA and CDR2 SQIVND (reference sequence). The length of the CDR3 is 13 residues. Trimming removed 7 bases at V and 3 bases at J, with 12 bases between. CDR3 DNA: TGTGCCAGTAAGAATCTCAGGGACACTGAAGCTTTCTTT. Translating it yields CASKNLRDTEAFF.

The chain is built from TRBV23-1 and TRBJ1-1; D not certain. TRBV23-1 is an open reading frame whose function is uncertain. The V end lost 4 bases, the J end lost 1 base, and 7 bases lay between the germline ends. The CDR3 length is 13 residues. CDR3 nucleotides: TGCGCCAGCAGTCCGACACAGAACACTGAAGCTTTCTTT. Protein: CASSPTQNTEAFF.

The genes are TRBV25-1 and TRBJ1-6, with 8 bases identical to TRBD1. The germline V gene has CDR1 MGHDK and CDR2 SYGVNS. With 8 bases clipped from V and 0 bases from J, the junction kept 12 bases outside the gene matches. This CDR3 contains 18 residues. The CDR3 here is CASQDWDRFSSYNSPLHF. DNA of the CDR3: TGTGCCAGCCAGGACTGGGACAGGTTTTCCTCCTATAATTCACCCCTCCACTTT.

J is TRBJ1-4 and V is TRBV6-1; possibly TRBD1 for D (5 bases). The CDR3 length is 13 residues. Germline V gene lookup returns CDR1 MNHNS and CDR2 SASEGT. V lost 6 bases and J 8 bases, leaving 13 bases between the germline ends. In DNA form, the CDR3 reads TGTGCCAGCAGGGAGGGGTTGTGGGAAAAACTGTTTTTT. Translated: CASREGLWEKLFF.

The chain uses TRBV29-1 and TRBJ2-7, with TRBD1 identical over 8 bases. The CDR3 is 12 amino acids. The germline CDR1 and CDR2 sequences are SQVTM and ANQGSEA. The V gene end was trimmed by 4 bases and the J gene end by 4 bases; junction bases not matched to a gene: 3. The CDR3 region is CSVAQGAYEQYF. The CDR3 DNA follows: TGCAGCGTTGCGCAGGGGGCTTACGAGCAGTACTTC.

CDR3 bases: TGTGCCAGCAGTGAACCAGCGGGGGGCGAAGAGACCCAGTACTTC. It translates to CASSEPAGGEETQYF. The chain combines TRBV2 with TRBJ2-5; TRBD2 agrees at 9 bases. Germline CDR1 and CDR2: SNHLY and FYNNEI. After removal of 2 bases from V and 3 bases from J, the junction contained 4 bases not matched to a gene. This CDR3 is 15 amino acids long.

This rearrangement joins TRBV7-6 to TRBJ1-2, with 8 bases lining up with TRBD1. The CDR3 sequence is 16 residues long. Unmatched junction bases numbered 10, after V lost 0 bases and J lost 7 bases. Germline CDR1 SGHVS, CDR2 FNYEAQ. CDR3 loop: CASSLADQGARSGYTF. The CDR3 bases are TGTGCCAGCAGCTTAGCCGATCAGGGGGCACGGTCTGGCTACACCTTC. Together with reference TRBV7-6 and TRBJ1-2, the CDR3 gives the full variable domain: GAGVSQSPRYKVTKRGQDVALRCDPISGHVSLYWYRQALGQGPEFLTYFNYEAQQDKSGLPNDRFSAERPEGSISTLTIQRTEQRDSAMYRCASSLADQGARSGYTFGSGTRLTVV.

This clone was detected only a few times. The chain combines TRBV7-9 with TRBJ2-7, with unresolved D. CDR3 length equals 13 residues. Germline V gene lookup returns CDR1 SEHNR and CDR2 FQNEAQ (reference sequence). V shed 5 bases and J shed 3 bases, with 11 bases lying between them. This CDR3 is CASSRGVDYEQYF. In DNA, the CDR3 is TGTGCCAGCAGCCGAGGAGTGGACTACGAGCAGTACTTC.